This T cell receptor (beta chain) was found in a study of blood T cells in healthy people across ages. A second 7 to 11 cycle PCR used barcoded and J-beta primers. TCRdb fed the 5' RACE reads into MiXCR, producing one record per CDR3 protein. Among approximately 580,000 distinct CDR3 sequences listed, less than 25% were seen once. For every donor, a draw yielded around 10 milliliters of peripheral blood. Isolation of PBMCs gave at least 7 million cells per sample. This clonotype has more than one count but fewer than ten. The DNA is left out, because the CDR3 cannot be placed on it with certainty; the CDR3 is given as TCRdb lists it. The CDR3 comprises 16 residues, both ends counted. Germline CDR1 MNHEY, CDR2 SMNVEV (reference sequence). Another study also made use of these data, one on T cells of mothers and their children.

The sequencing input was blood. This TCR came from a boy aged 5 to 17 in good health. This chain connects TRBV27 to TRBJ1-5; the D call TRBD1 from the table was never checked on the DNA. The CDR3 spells CASSSSTGSRNQPQHF.